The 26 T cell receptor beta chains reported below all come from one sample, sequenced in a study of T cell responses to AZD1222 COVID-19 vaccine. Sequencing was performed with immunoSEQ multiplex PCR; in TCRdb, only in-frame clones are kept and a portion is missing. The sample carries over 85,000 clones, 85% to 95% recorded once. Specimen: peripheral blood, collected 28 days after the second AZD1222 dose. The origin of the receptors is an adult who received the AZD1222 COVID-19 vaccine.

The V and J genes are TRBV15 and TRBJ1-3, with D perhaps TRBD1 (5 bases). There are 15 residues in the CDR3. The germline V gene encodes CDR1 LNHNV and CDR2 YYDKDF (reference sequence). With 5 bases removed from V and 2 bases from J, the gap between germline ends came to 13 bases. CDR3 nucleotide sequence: TGTGCCACCAGCCGATCCGGGACTACTGGAAACACCATATATTTT. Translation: CATSRSGTTGNTIYF.

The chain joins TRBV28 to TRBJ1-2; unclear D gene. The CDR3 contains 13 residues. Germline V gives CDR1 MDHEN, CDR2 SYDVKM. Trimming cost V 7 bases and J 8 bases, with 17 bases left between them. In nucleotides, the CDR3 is TGTGCCAGCAACACTATGGCCGTCTTCGGCTACACCTTC. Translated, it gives CASNTMAVFGYTF.

CDR3 in amino acids: CASSSRTSGGSLYNEQFF. CDR3 in DNA: TGTGCCAGTAGTTCAAGGACTAGCGGGGGTTCCCTCTACAATGAGCAGTTCTTC. The chain recombines TRBV19 with TRBJ2-1, with TRBD2 matching 13 bases. Germline CDR1 reads LNHDA; CDR2 reads SQIVND (reference sequence). Losses at the gene ends were 5 bases for V and 3 bases for J; bases not matched to a gene: 10. The CDR3 is 18 residues long.

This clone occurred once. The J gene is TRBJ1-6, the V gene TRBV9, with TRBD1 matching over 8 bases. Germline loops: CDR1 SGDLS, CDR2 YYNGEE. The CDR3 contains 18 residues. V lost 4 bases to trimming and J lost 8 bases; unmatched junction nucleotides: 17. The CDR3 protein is CASSPRQGPIVDYSPLHF. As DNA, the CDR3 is TGTGCCAGCAGCCCACGACAGGGGCCGATCGTTGATTATTCACCCCTCCACTTT.

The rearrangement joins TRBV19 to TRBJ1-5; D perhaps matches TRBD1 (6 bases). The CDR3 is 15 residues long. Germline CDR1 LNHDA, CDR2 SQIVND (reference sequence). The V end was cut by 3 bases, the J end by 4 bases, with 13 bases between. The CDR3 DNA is TGTGCCAGTAGTATGGGAGGGGGGCCAAATCAGCCCCAGCATTTT. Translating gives CASSMGGGPNQPQHF.

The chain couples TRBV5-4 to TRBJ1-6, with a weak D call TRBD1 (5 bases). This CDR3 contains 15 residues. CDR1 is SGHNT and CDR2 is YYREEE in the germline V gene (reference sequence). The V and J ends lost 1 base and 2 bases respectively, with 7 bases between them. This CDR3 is CASSLWGAYNSPLHF. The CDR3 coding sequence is TGTGCCAGCAGCTTGTGGGGGGCCTATAATTCACCCCTCCACTTT.

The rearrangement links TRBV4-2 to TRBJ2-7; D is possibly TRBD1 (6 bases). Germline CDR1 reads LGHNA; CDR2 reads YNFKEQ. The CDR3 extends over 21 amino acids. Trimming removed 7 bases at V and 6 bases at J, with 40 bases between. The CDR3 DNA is TGTGCCAGCACCCGAGACCGCCCAAGCAGAGGAGGAAGACAGGTCTGGGGCGAGCAGTACTTC. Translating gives CASTRDRPSRGGRQVWGEQYF.

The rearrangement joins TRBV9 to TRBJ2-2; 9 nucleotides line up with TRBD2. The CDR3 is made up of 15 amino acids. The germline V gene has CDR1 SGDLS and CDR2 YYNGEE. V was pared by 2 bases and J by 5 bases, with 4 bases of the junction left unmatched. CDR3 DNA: TGTGCCAGCAGCGTCTCTACTAGCGGGACCGGGGAGCTGTTTTTT. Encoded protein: CASSVSTSGTGELFF.

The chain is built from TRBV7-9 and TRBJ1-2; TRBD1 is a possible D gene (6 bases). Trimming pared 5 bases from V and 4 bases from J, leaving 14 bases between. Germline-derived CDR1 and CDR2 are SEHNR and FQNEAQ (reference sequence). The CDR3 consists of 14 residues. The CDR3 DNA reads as TGTGCCAGCAGCGTACAGGGTCATGCCTATGGCTACACCTTC. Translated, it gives CASSVQGHAYGYTF.

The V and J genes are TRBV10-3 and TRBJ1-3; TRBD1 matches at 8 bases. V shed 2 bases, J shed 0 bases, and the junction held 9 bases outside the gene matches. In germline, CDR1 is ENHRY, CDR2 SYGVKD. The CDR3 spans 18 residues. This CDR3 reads CAISEDLTGGSSGNTIYF. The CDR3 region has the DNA TGTGCCATCAGTGAGGACCTAACAGGGGGGTCCTCTGGAAACACCATATATTTT.

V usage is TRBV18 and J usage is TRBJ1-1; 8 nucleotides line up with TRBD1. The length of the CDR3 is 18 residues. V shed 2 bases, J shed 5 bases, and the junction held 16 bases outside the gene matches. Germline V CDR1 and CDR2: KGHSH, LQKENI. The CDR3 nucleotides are TGTGCCAGCTCACCAATCGGGACAGGACTCTTGGGCAGGACTGAAGCTTTCTTT. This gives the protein CASSPIGTGLLGRTEAFF.

CDR3 residues: CASSRTDSGNTIYF. CDR3 bases: TGTGCCAGCAGTCGGACAGATTCAGGAAACACCATATATTTT. This sequence joins TRBV11-2 and TRBJ1-3; D might be TRBD1 (6 bases). The CDR3 runs to 14 residues. Germline V CDR1 and CDR2: SGHAT, FQNNGV. V was shortened by 6 bases and J by 4 bases, with 13 bases between the two germline ends.

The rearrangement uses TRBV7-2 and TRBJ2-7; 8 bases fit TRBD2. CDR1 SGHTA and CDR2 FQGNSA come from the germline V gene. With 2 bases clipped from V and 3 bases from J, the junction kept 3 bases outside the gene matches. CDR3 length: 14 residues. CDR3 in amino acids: CASSLMGLGYEQYF. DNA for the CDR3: TGTGCCAGCAGCTTAATGGGACTAGGCTACGAGCAGTACTTC.

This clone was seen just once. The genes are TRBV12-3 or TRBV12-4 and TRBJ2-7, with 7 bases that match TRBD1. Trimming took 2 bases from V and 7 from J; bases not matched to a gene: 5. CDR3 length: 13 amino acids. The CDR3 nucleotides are TGTGCCAGCAGTTTAAAGGGGGCTGGGGAGCAGTACTTC. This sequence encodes CASSLKGAGEQYF.

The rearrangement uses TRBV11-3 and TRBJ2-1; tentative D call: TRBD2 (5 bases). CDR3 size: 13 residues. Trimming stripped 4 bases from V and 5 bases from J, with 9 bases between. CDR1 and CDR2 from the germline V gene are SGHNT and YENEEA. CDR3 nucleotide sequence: TGTGCCAGCAGCTACGGACTTAACAATGAGCAGTTCTTC. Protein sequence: CASSYGLNNEQFF.

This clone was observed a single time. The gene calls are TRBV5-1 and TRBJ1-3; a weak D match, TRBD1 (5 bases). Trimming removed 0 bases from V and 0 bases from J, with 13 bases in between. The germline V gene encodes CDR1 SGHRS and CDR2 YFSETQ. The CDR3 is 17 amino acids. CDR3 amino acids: CASSLAPGRTSGNTIYF. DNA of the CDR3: TGCGCCAGCAGCTTGGCCCCGGGACGGACCTCTGGAAACACCATATATTTT.

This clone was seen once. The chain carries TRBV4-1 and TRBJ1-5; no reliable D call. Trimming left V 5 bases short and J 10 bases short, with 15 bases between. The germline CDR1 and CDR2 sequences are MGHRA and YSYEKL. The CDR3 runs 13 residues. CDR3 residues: CASSSAADQPQHF. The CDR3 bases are TGCGCCAGCAGCTCCGCCGCAGACCAACCCCAGCATTTT.

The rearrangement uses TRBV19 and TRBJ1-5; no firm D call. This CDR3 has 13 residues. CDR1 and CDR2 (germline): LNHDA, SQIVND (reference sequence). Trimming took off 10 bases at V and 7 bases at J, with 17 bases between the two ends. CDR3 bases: TGTGCCACCCAGATGGGGTGGGCACAGCCCCAGCATTTT. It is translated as CATQMGWAQPQHF.

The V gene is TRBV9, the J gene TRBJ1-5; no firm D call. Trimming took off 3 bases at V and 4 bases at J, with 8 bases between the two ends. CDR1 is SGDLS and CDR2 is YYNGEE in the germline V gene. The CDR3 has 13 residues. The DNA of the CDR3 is TGTGCCAGCAGCGATGGCCCTAATCAGCCCCAGCATTTT. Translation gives CASSDGPNQPQHF.

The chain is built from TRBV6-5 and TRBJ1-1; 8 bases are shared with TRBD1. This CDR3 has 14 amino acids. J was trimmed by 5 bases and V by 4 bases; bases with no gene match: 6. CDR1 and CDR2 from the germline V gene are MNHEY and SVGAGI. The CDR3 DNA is TGTGCCAGCAGTTTTAGACAGGGGAGGACTGAAGCTTTCTTT. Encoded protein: CASSFRQGRTEAFF.

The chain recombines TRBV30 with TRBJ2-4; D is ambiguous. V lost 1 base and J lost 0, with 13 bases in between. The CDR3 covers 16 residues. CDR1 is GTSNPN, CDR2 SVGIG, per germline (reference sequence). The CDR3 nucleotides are TGTGCCTGGAGTGCAACGAGACGTTTAGCCAAAAACATTCAGTACTTC. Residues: CAWSATRRLAKNIQYF.

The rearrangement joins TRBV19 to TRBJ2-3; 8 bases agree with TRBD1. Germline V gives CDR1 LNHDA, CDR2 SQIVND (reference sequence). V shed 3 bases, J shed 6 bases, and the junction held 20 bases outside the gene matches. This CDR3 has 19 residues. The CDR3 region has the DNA TGTGCCAGTAGTATTTCAGGGGGCGACCTATCCTGGAACTTGGATACGCAGTATTTT. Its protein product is CASSISGGDLSWNLDTQYF.

The CDR3 sequence is CASAGQGADEQYF. CDR3 nucleotides: TGTGCGAGTGCTGGACAGGGGGCCGACGAGCAGTACTTC. The chain has TRBV19 and TRBJ2-7; 11 bases agree with TRBD1. Germline-derived CDR1 and CDR2 are LNHDA and SQIVND (reference sequence). There are 13 residues in the CDR3.

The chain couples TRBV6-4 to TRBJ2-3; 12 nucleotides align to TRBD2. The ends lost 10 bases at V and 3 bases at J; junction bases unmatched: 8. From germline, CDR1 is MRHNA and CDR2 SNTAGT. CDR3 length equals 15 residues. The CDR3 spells CATRTSGMGTDTQYF. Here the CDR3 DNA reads TGTGCCACCCGGACTAGCGGGATGGGGACAGATACGCAGTATTTT.

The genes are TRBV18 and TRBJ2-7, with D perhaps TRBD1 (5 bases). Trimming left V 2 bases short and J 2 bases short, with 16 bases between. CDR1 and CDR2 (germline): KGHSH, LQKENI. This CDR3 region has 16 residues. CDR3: CASSPIRDRGAYEQYF. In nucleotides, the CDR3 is TGTGCCAGCTCACCAATCCGAGACAGAGGAGCCTACGAGCAGTACTTC.

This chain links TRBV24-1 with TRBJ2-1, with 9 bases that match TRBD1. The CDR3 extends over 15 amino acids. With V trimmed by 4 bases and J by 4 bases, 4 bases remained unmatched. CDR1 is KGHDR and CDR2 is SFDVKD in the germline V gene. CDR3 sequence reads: CATSDTGQGYNEQFF. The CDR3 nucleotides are TGTGCCACCAGTGACACCGGACAGGGGTACAATGAGCAGTTCTTC.